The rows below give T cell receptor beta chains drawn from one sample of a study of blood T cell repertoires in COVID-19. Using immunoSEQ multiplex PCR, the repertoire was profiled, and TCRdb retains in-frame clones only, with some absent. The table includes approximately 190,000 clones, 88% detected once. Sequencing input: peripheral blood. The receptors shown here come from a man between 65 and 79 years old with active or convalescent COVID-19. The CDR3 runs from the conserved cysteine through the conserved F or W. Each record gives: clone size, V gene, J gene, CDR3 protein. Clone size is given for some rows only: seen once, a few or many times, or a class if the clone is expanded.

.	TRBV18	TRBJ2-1	CASSPQQGGNEQFF
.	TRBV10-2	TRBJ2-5	CASSERGGRETQYF
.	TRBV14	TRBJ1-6	CASSPPGLFNSPLHF
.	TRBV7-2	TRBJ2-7	CASGTTGGGSYEQYF
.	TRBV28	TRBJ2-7	CASSFPGSSYEQYF
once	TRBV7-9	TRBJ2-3	CASSFAGLGADTQYF
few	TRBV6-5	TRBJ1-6	CASSYHRGNSPLHF
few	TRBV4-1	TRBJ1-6	CASSQLPDNSPLHF
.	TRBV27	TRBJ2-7	CASSPLAGPAYEQYF
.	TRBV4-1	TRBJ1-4	CASSQGLEGEKLFF
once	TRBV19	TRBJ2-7	CASSINGGNEQYF
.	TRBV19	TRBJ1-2	CASKGTGPYGYTF
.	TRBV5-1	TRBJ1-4	CASSEIRGSNEKLFF
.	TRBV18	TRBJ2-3	CASSPRPSGRGTDTQYF
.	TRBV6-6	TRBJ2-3	CASSYPAGGPDTQYF
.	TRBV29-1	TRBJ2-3	CSGSTGTTSTDTQYF
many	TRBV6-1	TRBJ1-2	CASSDHRGRRYGYTF
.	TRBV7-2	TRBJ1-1	CASLPPQGMNTEAFF
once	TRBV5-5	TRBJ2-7	CASSLYLGHSYEQYF
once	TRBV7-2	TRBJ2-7	CASRRDSAYEQYF
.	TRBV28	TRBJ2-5	CASSPSDREETQYF
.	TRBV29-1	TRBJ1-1	CSVTVNTEAFF
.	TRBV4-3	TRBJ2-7	CASSQDRAGDNYEQYF
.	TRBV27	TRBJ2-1	CASKTSGAYNEQFF
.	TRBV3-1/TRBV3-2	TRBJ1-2	CASSLPGDYGYTF
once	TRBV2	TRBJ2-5	CASSEAEGAETQYF
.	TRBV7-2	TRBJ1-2	CASSYGQGATGYTF